Following are 21 T cell receptor beta chains from one sample sequenced in a study of cytomegalovirus exposure and HLA in healthy donors. TCRdb keeps only in-frame clones here, not all; method: immunoSEQ multiplex PCR. The sample includes 90,000 to 110,000 clones, roughly 90% of them seen just once. The sequencing input was PBMCs. All receptors derive from a woman aged 18-29 years in good health and CMV-seronegative.

The gene calls are TRBV5-1 and TRBJ2-7, with 9 positions matching TRBD1. V dropped 0 bases and J dropped 3; count of bases not matched to a gene: 7. The CDR3 has 16 amino acids. The germline gives CDR1 SGHRS, CDR2 YFSETQ. The CDR3, as DNA: TGCGCCAGCAGCTTGGAACAGGGGGCGAGGAGCTACGAGCAGTACTTC. Translation gives CASSLEQGARSYEQYF.

This chain uses TRBV4-1 with TRBJ2-7; possible D gene TRBD2, 6 bases. The CDR3 runs 14 residues. The germline gives CDR1 MGHRA, CDR2 YSYEKL. V lost 1 base to trimming and J lost 3 bases, with 10 bases between them. CDR3 amino acids: CASSQVPRGYEQYF. The CDR3 coding sequence is TGCGCCAGCAGCCAAGTCCCGCGGGGCTACGAGCAGTACTTC.

Only a few counts were recorded for this clone. The gene calls are TRBV6-4 and TRBJ2-1; TRBD2 aligns across 13 bases. Trimming took 3 bases from V and 10 from J; bases not matched to a gene: 3. This CDR3 spans 14 amino acids. The germline V gene has CDR1 MRHNA and CDR2 SNTAGT. The CDR3 region is CASSELAGGREQFF. The CDR3 coding sequence is TGTGCCAGCAGTGAACTAGCGGGGGGGCGGGAGCAGTTCTTC.

The rearrangement joins TRBV11-3 to TRBJ2-7; D is possibly TRBD2 (5 bases). This CDR3 contains 13 residues. V was clipped by 4 bases and J by 1 base, with 8 bases between them. The germline V gene encodes CDR1 SGHNT and CDR2 YENEEA. In DNA, the CDR3 is TGTGCCAGCAGCTCCGGGATTTCCTACGAGCAGTACTTC. Its protein product is CASSSGISYEQYF.

This clone was observed once. The gene calls are TRBV6-5 and TRBJ2-1; D unresolved. Germline assignment: CDR1 MNHEY and CDR2 SVGAGI. The CDR3 sequence is 14 residues long. The V end was cut by 6 bases, the J end by 2 bases, with 11 bases between. CDR3 nucleotides: TGTGCCAGCAGCCCTAGGAGTACCTACAATGAGCAGTTCTTC. It specifies CASSPRSTYNEQFF.

The chain couples TRBV6-6 to TRBJ2-2; D may be TRBD1 (6 bases). The CDR3 loop spans 15 amino acids. V was cut by 5 bases and J by 5 bases, with 15 bases left in between. The germline V gene has CDR1 MNHNY and CDR2 SVGAGI (reference sequence). In DNA, the CDR3 is TGTGCCAGCAGTGCTACAGGGCTGAGGACCGGGGAGCTGTTTTTT. Translation: CASSATGLRTGELFF.

The chain recombines TRBV5-6 with TRBJ1-4, with D perhaps TRBD1 (6 bases). The CDR3 spans 16 residues. The ends were cut back, 0 bases at V and 0 bases at J, with 9 bases in the middle. The germline CDR1 and CDR2 sequences are SGHDT and YYEEEE. The CDR3 is CASSLGTASTNEKLFF. CDR3 nucleotide sequence: TGTGCCAGCAGCTTGGGGACAGCTTCAACTAATGAAAAACTGTTTTTT. Together with reference TRBV5-6 and TRBJ1-4, the CDR3 gives the full variable domain: DAGVTQSPTHLIKTRGQQVTLRCSPKSGHDTVSWYQQALGQGPQFIFQYYEEEERQRGNFPDRFSGHQFPNYSSELNVNALLLGDSALYLCASSLGTASTNEKLFFGSGTQLSVL.

This chain uses TRBV27 with TRBJ2-5; 8 bases are a match to TRBD2. CDR3 size: 15 residues. The ends lost 2 bases at V and 1 base at J; junction bases unmatched: 3. The germline V gene encodes CDR1 MNHEY and CDR2 SMNVEV (reference sequence). CDR3 sequence: CASSLLAGLQETQYF. The CDR3 DNA reads as TGTGCCAGCAGTTTACTAGCGGGCCTCCAAGAGACCCAGTACTTC.

The chain joins TRBV11-2 to TRBJ2-5, with 11 bases that match TRBD1. From germline, CDR1 is SGHAT and CDR2 FQNNGV. This CDR3 is 17 amino acids long. J gave up 4 bases and V 3 bases, and 10 bases lay outside the gene matches. The CDR3 loop is CASSFSTGTGGGETQYF. In DNA form, the CDR3 reads TGTGCCAGCAGCTTCTCTACCGGGACAGGGGGGGGAGAGACCCAGTACTTC. Complete variable domain (other parts from reference TRBV11-2 and TRBJ2-5): EAGVAQSPRYKIIEKRQSVAFWCNPISGHATLYWYQQILGQGPKLLIQFQNNGVVDDSQLPKDRFSAERLKGVDSTLKIQPAKLEDSAVYLCASSFSTGTGGGETQYFGPGTRLLVL.

This sequence joins TRBV11-2 and TRBJ2-2; TRBD1 is a possible D gene (5 bases). CDR1 is SGHAT, CDR2 FQNNGV, per germline. The CDR3 is 13 amino acids. V was trimmed by 5 bases and J by 5 bases, leaving 9 bases between them. The CDR3 protein is CASSRRQTGELFF. For the CDR3, the DNA is TGTGCCAGCAGCCGTAGACAGACCGGGGAGCTGTTTTTT.

The chain recombines TRBV15 with TRBJ1-1, with 9 bases aligning to TRBD1. Trimming cost V 2 bases and J 5 bases; bases outside gene matches: 9. The CDR3 has 16 residues. CDR1 and CDR2 (germline): LNHNV, YYDKDF (reference sequence). The CDR3 region is CATSRRTQGAGTEAFF. The DNA for the CDR3 is TGTGCCACCAGCAGACGAACACAGGGGGCGGGAACTGAAGCTTTCTTT.

V usage is TRBV30 and J usage is TRBJ2-1; tentative D call: TRBD2 (7 bases). The CDR3 consists of 12 residues. V lost 5 bases and J 10 bases, leaving 15 bases between the germline ends. Germline loops: CDR1 GTSNPN, CDR2 SVGIG (reference sequence). The CDR3 nucleotides read TGTGCCTGGCCGGAAGCGGGGACAGAGCAGTTCTTC. Its protein product is CAWPEAGTEQFF. The whole variable domain, remainder taken from reference TRBV30 and TRBJ2-1, is SQTIHQWPATLVQPVGSPLSLECTVEGTSNPNLYWYRQAAGRGLQLLFYSVGIGQISSEVPQNLSASRPQDRQFILSSKKLLLSDSGFYLCAWPEAGTEQFFGPGTRLTVL.

The genes are TRBV7-9 and TRBJ2-2; 8 bases line up with TRBD1. Germline trimming cut 1 base from V and 1 base from J; bases unmatched to any gene: 5. This CDR3 spans 17 amino acids. The germline V gene has CDR1 SEHNR and CDR2 FQNEAQ (reference sequence). CDR3 bases: TGTGCCAGCAGCTTAGGCCCAGGGGGCTGGAACACCGGGGAGCTGTTTTTT. It codes for CASSLGPGGWNTGELFF.

V usage is TRBV7-9 and J usage is TRBJ1-2; D not certain. CDR3 length: 14 amino acids. The germline V gene encodes CDR1 SEHNR and CDR2 FQNEAQ (reference sequence). The ends were cut back, 1 base at V and 8 bases at J, with 14 bases in the middle. The CDR3 reads CASSLGHPRRGYTF. As DNA, the CDR3 is TGTGCCAGCAGCTTAGGTCACCCTCGGAGGGGCTACACCTTC.

This chain connects TRBV5-1 to TRBJ1-1, with TRBD1 identical over 8 bases. From germline, CDR1 is SGHRS and CDR2 YFSETQ. The CDR3 totals 14 residues. Unmatched junction bases numbered 8, after V lost 6 bases and J lost 4 bases. CDR3 sequence (DNA): TGCGCCAGCAACAGGGGGGGGGACGGCACTGAAGCTTTCTTT. It codes for CASNRGGDGTEAFF. The complete variable domain, with remaining parts taken from reference TRBV5-1 and TRBJ1-1, reads KAGVTQTPRYLIKTRGQQVTLSCSPISGHRSVSWYQQTPGQGLQFLFEYFSETQRNKGNFPGRFSGRQFSNSRSEMNVSTLELGDSALYLCASNRGGDGTEAFFGQGTRLTVV.

The chain carries TRBV7-3 and TRBJ2-7, with 10 bases that match TRBD1. CDR3 length: 15 amino acids. Unmatched junction bases numbered 9, after V lost 4 bases and J lost 6 bases. CDR1 is SGHTA, CDR2 FQGTGA, per germline. The CDR3 DNA reads as TGTGCCAGCAGCTCTTCCGGGACAGGGGCGAGCGAGCAGTACTTC. Encoded protein: CASSSSGTGASEQYF.

The chain uses TRBV5-1 and TRBJ2-5, with 14 bases fitting TRBD2. From germline, CDR1 is SGHRS and CDR2 YFSETQ. CDR3 size: 15 residues. Trimming took 4 bases from V and 5 from J; bases not matched to a gene: 4. In DNA, the CDR3 is TGCGCCAGCAGCACGGGACTAGCGGGGGTTGAGACCCAGTACTTC. Protein sequence: CASSTGLAGVETQYF.

The chain couples TRBV2 to TRBJ1-1; D might be TRBD1 (5 bases). The CDR3 totals 12 residues. Germline lookup yields CDR1 SNHLY and CDR2 FYNNEI. Trimming cost V 8 bases and J 5 bases, with 12 bases left between them. In DNA form, the CDR3 reads TGTGCCAGCGCTGGGGCACTGACTGAAGCTTTCTTT. Protein sequence: CASAGALTEAFF.

The rearrangement uses TRBV4-1 and TRBJ1-2; 7 positions agree with TRBD1. The CDR3 is made up of 14 amino acids. J lost 1 base, V lost 3 bases, and 2 bases had no gene match. The germline V gene encodes CDR1 MGHRA and CDR2 YSYEKL. CDR3 loop: CASSHDRVNYGYTF. CDR3 DNA sequence: TGCGCCAGCAGCCATGACAGGGTTAACTATGGCTACACCTTC.

The CDR3 sequence is CASSFFSRSLAGGPDYNEQFF. The CDR3 region has the DNA TGTGCCAGCAGTTTTTTTTCTAGGAGCTTAGCGGGAGGGCCAGACTACAATGAGCAGTTCTTC. The chain is built from TRBV28 and TRBJ2-1, with 11 bases fitting TRBD2. CDR3 length: 21 residues. Germline CDR1 reads MDHEN; CDR2 reads SYDVKM. V was clipped by 3 bases and J by 3 bases; unmatched bases: 19.

The gene calls are TRBV11-2 and TRBJ2-5; 7 bases match TRBD2. The junction had 9 bases not matched to a gene; V was cut back by 5 bases and J by 3 bases. From germline, CDR1 is SGHAT and CDR2 FQNNGV. This CDR3 contains 15 residues. The CDR3 loop is CASSVRLAGEETQYF. DNA for the CDR3: TGTGCCAGCAGCGTAAGACTAGCCGGGGAAGAGACCCAGTACTTC.